A single T cell receptor (beta chain) is shown here with its context. Data came from immunoSEQ multiplex PCR; TCRdb stores just in-frame clones and leaves some out. The sample shows roughly 250,000 clones, around 89% of them seen only once. This sample is part of a study of blood T cell repertoires in COVID-19. Germline V gene lookup returns CDR1 KGHSH and CDR2 LQKENI. This CDR3 has 18 residues. V was clipped by 5 bases and J by 1 base; unmatched bases: 11. Sequencing was done on a sample of peripheral blood. The rearrangement links TRBV18 to TRBJ2-3, with TRBD2 matching over 11 bases. This receptor was obtained from a man aged 25 to 40 with acute or convalescent COVID-19. As DNA, the CDR3 is TGTGCCAGCTCAGGCACTAGCGGGAGTTCTCGGGGCACAGATACGCAGTATTTT. As protein: CASSGTSGSSRGTDTQYF.